This TCR beta chain was profiled in a study of blood T cell repertoires in COVID-19. Study information: T cells, B-cell-depleted T cells, or PBMCs supplied cDNA or gDNA.

Methods used by the authors: Amplified reference gene primers provided the basis for estimating nucleated cell counts. Here immunoSEQ multiplex PCR was the method, and the copy in TCRdb shows in-frame clones only, minus some. Clone size and the V and J calls come from that table; the DNA yielded D and trimming. This sample has 390,000 or so clones, with less than 90% found just once. The V gene end was trimmed by 6 bases and the J gene end by 3 bases; junction bases not matched to a gene: 4. CDR3 length: 13 residues. CDR1 is SGHVS and CDR2 is FNYEAQ in the germline V gene. The receptor was derived from a woman aged 45-59 years who had recovered from COVID-19. The sequencing sample was made of PBMCs or T cells enriched from blood (not recorded which). The chain has TRBV7-6 and TRBJ1-1; 7 bases are a match to TRBD1. The CDR3 sequence is CASSSGQDTEAFF. The CDR3 DNA reads TGTGCCAGCAGTTCCGGACAGGACACTGAAGCTTTCTTT.